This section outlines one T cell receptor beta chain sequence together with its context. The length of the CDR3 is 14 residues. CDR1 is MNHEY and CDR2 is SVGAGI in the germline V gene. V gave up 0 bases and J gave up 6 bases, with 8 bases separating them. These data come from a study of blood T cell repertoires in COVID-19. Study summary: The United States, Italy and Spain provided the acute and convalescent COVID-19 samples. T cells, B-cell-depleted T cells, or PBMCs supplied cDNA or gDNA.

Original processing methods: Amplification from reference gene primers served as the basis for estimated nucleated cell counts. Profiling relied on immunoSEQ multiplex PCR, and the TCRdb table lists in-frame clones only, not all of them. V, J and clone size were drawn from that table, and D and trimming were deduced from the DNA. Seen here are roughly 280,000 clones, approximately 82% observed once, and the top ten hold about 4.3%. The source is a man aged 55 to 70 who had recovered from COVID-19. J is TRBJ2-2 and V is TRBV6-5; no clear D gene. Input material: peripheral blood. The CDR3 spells CASSYSDWSGELFF. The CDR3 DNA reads TGTGCCAGCAGTTACTCTGACTGGTCCGGGGAGCTGTTTTTT.